The entry below gives a single T cell receptor (beta chain) sequence along with its context. Its antigen is not known. The sample belongs to a study of cytomegalovirus exposure and HLA in healthy donors. Background on the study: Earlier, some 200 million T cells were analyzed, and 90 million to 120 million unique TCR beta sequences were found among them. Study-level findings and limits: Presence/absence analyses rested on an assumption that sequencing depth was roughly uniform across donors. Further analysis, carried out later, found HLA-associated TCR beta chains more clonally expanded than equally common other chains. The authors judged a highly shared variant cluster likely a sequencing artifact.

Amplification used 60 Vbeta primers and 13 Jbeta primers. The data were produced by immunoSEQ multiplex PCR, yet TCRdb's version contains in-frame clones alone and is incomplete. There are roughly 250,000 clones in the sample; approximately 80% occur only once, and about 0.28% lies in the top ten. The trim removed 4 bases at V and 5 bases at J, leaving 10 bases unmatched. There are 15 residues in the CDR3. The germline gives CDR1 SGDLS, CDR2 YYNGEE. This clonotype was obtained from a girl aged 2 to 9 in good health and CMV-seronegative. The J gene is TRBJ1-1, the V gene TRBV9; TRBD1 matches 8 bases. Sequencing was done on a sample of PBMCs. The CDR3 region is CASSPRTGLITEAFF. The CDR3 DNA reads as TGTGCCAGCAGCCCTCGGACAGGGCTAATTACTGAAGCTTTCTTT.